This T cell receptor beta chain was profiled in a study of CD8+ T cells in alopecia areata. Looking at the study overall: Tofacitinib exposure lasted 6 to 18 months, followed by 6 months off drug.

Noted treatment: oral pan-JAK inhibitor, 5-10 mg twice daily. Sorted populations comprised CD4+ and CD8+ T cells obtained from PBMCs. As to this clone: Its antigen is unidentified.

RNA extraction and reverse transcription yielded cDNA as sequencing template. Profiling relied on immunoSEQ multiplex PCR, and the TCRdb table lists in-frame clones only, not all of them. This sample has about 200,000 clones; roughly 60% occur once, and the top ten carry roughly 5%. Notes on the study in general: Patients showed less clear TCR sequence sharing than mice, possibly partly because of HLA diversity.

Material: CD4+ T cells sorted from blood, obtained at week 24, from a patient treated with tofacitinib. The origin of this receptor is a human donor with alopecia areata.

The CDR3 DNA reads as TGCGCCAGCCAACTGCTAGCGGGGGATCCCGGGGAGCTGTTTTTT. Translated: CASQLLAGDPGELFF. This rearrangement joins TRBV5-1 to TRBJ2-2, with 10 bases matching TRBD2. The CDR3 runs to 15 residues. Trimming at V came to 7 bases and at J to 6 bases, leaving 9 bases not matched to a gene. Germline lookup yields CDR1 SGHRS and CDR2 YFSETQ. Filled out from reference TRBV5-1 and TRBJ2-2, the complete variable domain reads KAGVTQTPRYLIKTRGQQVTLSCSPISGHRSVSWYQQTPGQGLQFLFEYFSETQRNKGNFPGRFSGRQFSNSRSEMNVSTLELGDSALYLCASQLLAGDPGELFFGEGSRLTVL.